This is a list of T cell receptor beta chains from one sample in a study of cytomegalovirus exposure and HLA in healthy donors. Some clones are missing from TCRdb's copy, which holds only in-frame ones; the method was immunoSEQ multiplex PCR. Found here are about 270,000 clones, 86% of them singletons; the top ten hold around 3.7%. The sequenced material came from PBMCs. The receptors come from a man in his forties or fifties in good health and CMV-seropositive. CDR3s include the opening cysteine and the closing phenylalanine or tryptophan. The D gene is left open where the match is weak. A clone size is listed for some rows: how often the clone was seen (once, few, many), or a class if it is expanded.

clone size,D gene,J gene,V gene,CDR3 DNA,CDR3 protein
.,.,TRBJ2-7,TRBV18,TGTGCCAGCTCACCGACCGGGACAGAGGGACTCGACAGCTCCTACGAGCAGTACTTC,CASSPTGTEGLDSSYEQYF
.,TRBD1,TRBJ1-2,TRBV5-6,TGTGCCAGCACCCCCTGGACAGGGGAAAGAGTCTATGGCTACACCTTC,CASTPWTGERVYGYTF
.,.,TRBJ2-7,TRBV9,TGTGCCAGCAGCCTCGGTTGGGCGGGTTCCTACGAGCAGTACTTC,CASSLGWAGSYEQYF
.,TRBD1,TRBJ2-7,TRBV5-4,TGTGCCAGCAGGCGGGACAGGGGTTCCTACGAGCAGTACTTC,CASRRDRGSYEQYF
.,.,TRBJ2-5,TRBV27,TGTGCCAGCAGTTTATCGACGGGAGCGTCTGAGACCCAGTACTTC,CASSLSTGASETQYF
.,TRBD2,TRBJ2-4,TRBV6-5,TGTGCCAGCAGCCGCGGGAGGGAAAACATTCAGTACTTC,CASSRGRENIQYF
.,.,TRBJ2-7,TRBV18,TGTGCCAGCTCACCACCGTTTGCAATCGAGTACTACGAGCAGTACTTC,CASSPPFAIEYYEQYF
.,.,TRBJ2-7,TRBV11-1,TGTGCCAGCAGCAATCCAGCGACCTACGAGCAGTACTTC,CASSNPATYEQYF
.,.,TRBJ1-6,TRBV9,TGTGCCAGCAGCAACCGACAGGATAATTCACCCCTCCACTTT,CASSNRQDNSPLHF
.,.,TRBJ2-2,TRBV7-3,TGTGCCAGCAGCTTAACGGCCAGGGGCACCGGGGAGCTGTTTTTT,CASSLTARGTGELFF
.,.,TRBJ2-2,TRBV25-1,TGTGCCAGCAGTGAATTATGGGGCAACACCGGGGAGCTGTTTTTT,CASSELWGNTGELFF
.,TRBD2,TRBJ2-3,TRBV7-9,TGTGCCAGCAGGCGACTAGCGGGAGCCACAGATACGCAGTATTTT,CASRRLAGATDTQYF
.,.,TRBJ2-7,TRBV2,TGTGCCAGTACTAGGTCCTCCTACGAGCAGTACTTC,CASTRSSYEQYF
.,.,TRBJ2-2,TRBV12-5,TGTGCTAGTGGTTTGGTACTCGGTGGGGGCGCGAACACCGGGGAGCTGTTTTTT,CASGLVLGGGANTGELFF
.,TRBD1,TRBJ1-4,TRBV14,TGTGCCAGCAGCCATAACAGGGGGCTAGGAGAAAAACTGTTTTTT,CASSHNRGLGEKLFF
.,.,TRBJ1-4,TRBV2,TGTGCCAGCAGGGCGATTAACAGGAGTGAAAAACTGTTTTTT,CASRAINRSEKLFF
.,TRBD1,TRBJ2-1,TRBV11-3,TGTGCCAGCAGCCCCGACAGGGGCGAATACAATGAGCAGTTCTTC,CASSPDRGEYNEQFF
.,.,TRBJ2-6,TRBV9,TGTGCCAGCAGCATCACAGGGACCGGGGCCAACGTCCTGACTTTC,CASSITGTGANVLTF
.,TRBD2,TRBJ2-2,TRBV5-1,TGCGCCAGCAGCTGGACTAGCGGGAGTCCGAACACCGGGGAGCTGTTTTTT,CASSWTSGSPNTGELFF
.,.,TRBJ1-2,TRBV4-2,TGTGCCAGCAGCCAAGAATACATCGAGACAGGCTATGGCTACACCTTC,CASSQEYIETGYGYTF
.,TRBD2,TRBJ2-1,TRBV19,TGTGCCAGTAGTACTAAGACTAGCGGGAGTAATGAGCAGTTCTTC,CASSTKTSGSNEQFF
.,.,TRBJ2-2,TRBV5-1,TGCGCCAGCAGCTTGGCCGGGACCGGGGAGCTGTTTTTT,CASSLAGTGELFF
once,.,TRBJ2-5,TRBV4-2,TGTGCCAGCAGCCACCGGACTTTGAGTGGAACGGAGACCCAGTACTTC,CASSHRTLSGTETQYF
.,.,TRBJ1-6,TRBV18,TGTGCCAGCTCACCAGCCACAGGGAACTCACCCCTCCACTTT,CASSPATGNSPLHF
.,TRBD1,TRBJ2-5,TRBV11-2,TGTGCCAGCAGCAACAGGACAGGGATCCTAAAGTACCAAGAGACCCAGTACTTC,CASSNRTGILKYQETQYF
few,TRBD1,TRBJ1-1,TRBV25-1,TGTGCCAGCAGTGAGGGACAGCTAAACACTGAAGCTTTCTTT,CASSEGQLNTEAFF
.,TRBD1,TRBJ2-7,TRBV29-1,TGCAGCGTTTATCAGGGGGCAGGCGAGCAGTACTTC,CSVYQGAGEQYF
.,.,TRBJ1-1,TRBV28,TGTGCCCACCACCCCCGAGGGGGAGGGACTGAAGCTTTCTTT,CAHHPRGGGTEAFF
.,TRBD1,TRBJ1-4,TRBV5-1,TGCGCCAGCAGCTTGGCCCCGGGACAGGGAGATGAAAAACTGTTTTTT,CASSLAPGQGDEKLFF
once,.,TRBJ2-7,TRBV19,TGTGCCAGTAGTATAGATACCGGACTCTTAGGGGAGCAGTACTTC,CASSIDTGLLGEQYF
.,TRBD1,TRBJ2-7,TRBV18,TGTGCCAGCTCACCTGGACAGGGGACCGAGCAGTACTTC,CASSPGQGTEQYF
.,.,TRBJ2-2,TRBV28,TGTGCCAGCAGAGGGGATGGGCCCCTTCGACACACCGGGGAGCTGTTTTTT,CASRGDGPLRHTGELFF
.,.,TRBJ2-5,TRBV5-1,TGCGCCAGCAGCCAGGACCAAGAGACCCAGTACTTC,CASSQDQETQYF
.,.,TRBJ2-1,TRBV19,TGTGCCAGTAGTACTACCCGGGACTACAATGAGCAGTTCTTC,CASSTTRDYNEQFF
.,.,TRBJ1-4,TRBV16,TGTGCCAGCAGACCTTGGGGAGGGAGTAATGAAAAACTGTTTTTT,CASRPWGGSNEKLFF
.,TRBD2,TRBJ2-7,TRBV5-1,TGCGCCAGCAGCTTGGGAGCGGGGGAATACGAGCAGTACTTC,CASSLGAGEYEQYF